What follows is one TCR beta chain and its context. The CDR3 contains 15 residues. After removal of 5 bases from V and 3 bases from J, the junction contained 3 bases not matched to a gene. Germline V gene data show CDR1 as MNHEY and CDR2 as SVGAGI. In the authors' workflow: Estimated nucleated cell counts came from reference gene primer amplification. Using immunoSEQ multiplex PCR, the repertoire was profiled, and TCRdb retains in-frame clones only, with some absent. D and trimming come from the DNA, and the V and J calls and clone size come from that table. The repertoire holds about 71,000 clones, roughly 80% seen once, with over 25% in the top ten. These data originate in a study of blood T cell repertoires in COVID-19. Across the study: COVID-19 samples collected from the United States, Italy and Spain covered acute and convalescent phases. T cells, B-cell-depleted T cells, or PBMCs supplied cDNA or gDNA.

This chain connects TRBV6-5 to TRBJ2-7; 14 positions match TRBD2. The specimen was peripheral blood. The sequence was obtained from an older man with acute or convalescent COVID-19. Here the CDR3 reads CASSQTSGRVYEQYF. CDR3 bases: TGTGCCAGCAGTCAGACTAGCGGGAGGGTCTACGAGCAGTACTTC.